This T cell receptor beta chain was documented in a study of blood T cell repertoires in COVID-19 (dated by TCRdb to about 2020). About the study as a whole: The collaborator samples originated in the United States, Italy and Spain and spanned the acute and convalescent phases of COVID-19. The prospective study material was composed of cDNA or gDNA derived from T cells, B-cell-depleted T cells, or PBMCs. Subjects who had been exposed to COVID-19, were actively infected with it, or had recovered from it provided the deeply sampled blood TCRbeta repertoires that made up the dataset. The repertoires were released in a freely available public database intended as a resource for research on the immune response to SARS-CoV-2. The samples were drawn from the first 160 participants of the ongoing ImmuneRACE study and from 950 to 1,500 subjects provided by 6 global collaborators. A de-identified subject ID, COVID-19 status, age in years and sex were almost always included in the sample metadata. Where available, HLA class I and class II types were taken from metadata supplied by the sample provider and were not determined by assay-based typing.

The full study reports these points: How much clinical and demographic metadata was included differed by source and by participant, and the metadata was provided uncurated.

From cysteine to phenylalanine, the CDR3 is 14 amino acids long. Kept here is only the CDR3 DNA, which spans 42 bases and is read in frame from base 1. CDR1 SGHRS and CDR2 YFSETQ were looked up in the germline V gene. V gives up 6 bases and J gives up 2 bases, and the segment between their germline ends measures 15 bases. Comments on this clone: Which antigen it targets is not known. Base qualities are missing; no much larger clone stands one base away.

Participants in the prospective study were aged roughly 18 to 100 years, lived in 20 to 30 United States geographic areas, and enrolled through a virtual design. In the prospective study, participants were assigned to cohorts based on the clinical history participants reported in a screening survey and a study questionnaire. Exposed participants had been in contact, within 2 weeks of entering the study, with a person who had a PCR-confirmed or clinician-diagnosed case of COVID-19. Each participant in the prospective study had whole blood, serum and a nasopharyngeal or oropharyngeal swab collected by mobile phlebotomists. Participants in the prospective study had the option to provide additional blood draws and questionnaires over a roughly 2-month period. Prospective study blood samples were shipped either frozen or at room temperature before DNA extraction. TCRbeta CDR3 regions were amplified from genomic DNA by means of the immunoSEQ Assay, a bias-controlled multiplex PCR. In the original analysis: Nucleated cell counts per sample were estimated from amplification of reference gene primers within the assay. To quantify the absolute abundance of each unique TCRbeta CDR3 rearrangement, sequence reads were collapsed and filtered. Productive Simpson clonality was computed per sample as the square root of Simpson's diversity index over productive rearrangements. The table comes from immuneACCESS by way of TCRdb, which keeps in-frame sequences with V and J called. Part of the clones is missing from these tables; in studies checked, under half for an unresolved V gene and the rest for unknown reasons. That table supplies the V and J calls and clone size; D and trimming were determined from the DNA. The sample table lists roughly 150,000 clones, roughly 83% of them with a count of one. Around 5.1% of the sample comes from the top ten.

The sequence was obtained from a man between 65 and 85 years old who had been exposed to COVID-19. The V gene is TRBV5-1 and the J gene is TRBJ2-7; the D segment could be TRBD2, given 5 matching bases. The sample was PBMCs or T cells enriched from blood (not recorded which). The nucleotide sequence reads TGCGCCAGCACAGAGGGCGGTCCTCCCTACGAGCAGTACTTC. It encodes CASTEGGPPYEQYF.